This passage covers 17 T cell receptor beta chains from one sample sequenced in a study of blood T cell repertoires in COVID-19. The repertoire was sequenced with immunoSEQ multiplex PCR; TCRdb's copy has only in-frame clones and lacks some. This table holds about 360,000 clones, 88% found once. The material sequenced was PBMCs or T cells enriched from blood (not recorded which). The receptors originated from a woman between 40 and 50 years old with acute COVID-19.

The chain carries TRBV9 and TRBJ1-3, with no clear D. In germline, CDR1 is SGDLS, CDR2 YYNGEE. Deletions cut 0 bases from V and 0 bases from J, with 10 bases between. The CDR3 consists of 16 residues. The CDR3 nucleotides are TGTGCCAGCAGCGTAGACCCGGTGAGCTCTGGAAACACCATATATTTT. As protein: CASSVDPVSSGNTIYF.

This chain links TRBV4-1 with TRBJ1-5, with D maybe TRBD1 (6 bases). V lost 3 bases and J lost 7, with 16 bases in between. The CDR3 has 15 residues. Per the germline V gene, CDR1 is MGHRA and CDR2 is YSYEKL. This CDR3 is CASSQHRESSQPQHF. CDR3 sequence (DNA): TGCGCCAGCAGCCAGCACAGGGAGTCGAGCCAGCCCCAGCATTTT.

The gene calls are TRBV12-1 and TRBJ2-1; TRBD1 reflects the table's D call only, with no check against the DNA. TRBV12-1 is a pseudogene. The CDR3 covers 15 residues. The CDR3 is CASSVTGTGWDEQFF. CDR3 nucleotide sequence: TGTGCCAGCAGCGTTACCGGGACAGGGTGGGATGAGCAGTTCTTC.

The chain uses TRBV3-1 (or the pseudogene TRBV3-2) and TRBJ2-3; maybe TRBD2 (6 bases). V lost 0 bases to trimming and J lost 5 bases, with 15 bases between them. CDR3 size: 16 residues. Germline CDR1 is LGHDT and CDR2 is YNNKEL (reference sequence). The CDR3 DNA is TGTGCCAGCAGCCAAGAGACCGGGACTCAGGGAGATACGCAGTATTTT. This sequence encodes CASSQETGTQGDTQYF.

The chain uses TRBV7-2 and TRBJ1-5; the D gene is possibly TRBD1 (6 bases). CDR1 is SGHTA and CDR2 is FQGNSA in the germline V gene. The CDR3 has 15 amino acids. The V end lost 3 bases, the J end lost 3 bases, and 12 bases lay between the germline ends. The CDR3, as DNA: TGTGCCAGCAGCTTGGCCACAGGGAACAATCAGCCCCAGCATTTT. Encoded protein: CASSLATGNNQPQHF. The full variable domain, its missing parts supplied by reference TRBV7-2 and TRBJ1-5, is GAGVSQSPSNKVTEKGKDVELRCDPISGHTALYWYRQSLGQGLEFLIYFQGNSAPDKSGLPSDRFSAERTGGSVSTLTIQRTQQEDSAVYLCASSLATGNNQPQHFGDGTRLSIL.

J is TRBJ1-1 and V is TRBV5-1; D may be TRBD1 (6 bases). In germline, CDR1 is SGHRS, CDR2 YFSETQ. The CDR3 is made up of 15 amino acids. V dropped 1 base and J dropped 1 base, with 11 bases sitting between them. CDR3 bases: TGCGCCAGCAGCTTGATAGGGGGAACGAACACTGAAGCTTTCTTT. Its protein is CASSLIGGTNTEAFF. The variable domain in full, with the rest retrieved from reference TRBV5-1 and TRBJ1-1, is KAGVTQTPRYLIKTRGQQVTLSCSPISGHRSVSWYQQTPGQGLQFLFEYFSETQRNKGNFPGRFSGRQFSNSRSEMNVSTLELGDSALYLCASSLIGGTNTEAFFGQGTRLTVV.

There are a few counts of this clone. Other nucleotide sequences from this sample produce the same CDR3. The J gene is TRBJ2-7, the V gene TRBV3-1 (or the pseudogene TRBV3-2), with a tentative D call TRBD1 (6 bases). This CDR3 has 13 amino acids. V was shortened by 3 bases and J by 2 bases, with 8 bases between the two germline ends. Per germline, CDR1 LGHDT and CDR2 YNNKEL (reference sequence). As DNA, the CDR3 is TGTGCCAGCAGCCACAGGGGCCCCTACGAGCAGTACTTC. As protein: CASSHRGPYEQYF.

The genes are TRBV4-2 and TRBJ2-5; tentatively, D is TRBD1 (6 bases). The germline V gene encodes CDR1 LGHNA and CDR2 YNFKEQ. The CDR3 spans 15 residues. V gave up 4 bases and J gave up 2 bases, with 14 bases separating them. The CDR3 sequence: CASSRTLGQQETQYF. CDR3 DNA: TGTGCCAGCAGCCGGACCCTAGGACAGCAAGAGACCCAGTACTTC.

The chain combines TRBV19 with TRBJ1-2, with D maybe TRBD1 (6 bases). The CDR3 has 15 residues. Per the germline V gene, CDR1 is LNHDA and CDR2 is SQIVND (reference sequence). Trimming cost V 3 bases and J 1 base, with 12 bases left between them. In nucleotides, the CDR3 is TGTGCCAGTAGTATCCCGGGACATATTAACTATGGCTACACCTTC. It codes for CASSIPGHINYGYTF.

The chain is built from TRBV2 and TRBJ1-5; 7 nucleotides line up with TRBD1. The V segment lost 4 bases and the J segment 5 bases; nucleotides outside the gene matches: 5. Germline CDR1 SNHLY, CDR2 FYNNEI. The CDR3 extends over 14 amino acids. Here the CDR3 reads CASSGTGAHQPQHF. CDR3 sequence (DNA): TGTGCCAGCAGTGGCACAGGGGCGCATCAGCCCCAGCATTTT.

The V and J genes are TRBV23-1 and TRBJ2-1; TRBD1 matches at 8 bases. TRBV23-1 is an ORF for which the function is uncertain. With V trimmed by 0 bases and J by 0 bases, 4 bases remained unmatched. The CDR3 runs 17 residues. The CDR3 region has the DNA TGCGCCAGCAGTCAATCGTCAGGGGGCTCCTCCTACAATGAGCAGTTCTTC. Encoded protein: CASSQSSGGSSYNEQFF.

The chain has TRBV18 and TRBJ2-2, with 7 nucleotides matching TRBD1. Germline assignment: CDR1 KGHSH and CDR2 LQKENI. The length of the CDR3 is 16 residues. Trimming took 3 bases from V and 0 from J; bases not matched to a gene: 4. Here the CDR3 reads CASSPPGQANTGELFF. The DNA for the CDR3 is TGTGCCAGCTCACCGCCCGGACAGGCGAACACCGGGGAGCTGTTTTTT.

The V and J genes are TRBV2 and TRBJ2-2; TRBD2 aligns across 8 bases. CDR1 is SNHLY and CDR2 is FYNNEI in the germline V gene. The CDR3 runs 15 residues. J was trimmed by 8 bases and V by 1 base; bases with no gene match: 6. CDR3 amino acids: CASSEGLASGGELFF. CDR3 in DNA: TGTGCCAGCAGTGAAGGTTTGGCTAGCGGGGGGGAGCTGTTTTTT. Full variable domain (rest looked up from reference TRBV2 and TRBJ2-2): EPEVTQTPSHQVTQMGQEVILRCVPISNHLYFYWYRQILGQKVEFLVSFYNNEISEKSEIFDDQFSVERPDGSNFTLKIRSTKLEDSAMYFCASSEGLASGGELFFGEGSRLTVL.

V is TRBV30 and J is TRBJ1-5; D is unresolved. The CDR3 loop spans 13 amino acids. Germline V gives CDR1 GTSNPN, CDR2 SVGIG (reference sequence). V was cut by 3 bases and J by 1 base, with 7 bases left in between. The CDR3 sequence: CAWSLGSNQPQHF. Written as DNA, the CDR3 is TGTGCCTGGAGCCTAGGCAGCAATCAGCCCCAGCATTTT.

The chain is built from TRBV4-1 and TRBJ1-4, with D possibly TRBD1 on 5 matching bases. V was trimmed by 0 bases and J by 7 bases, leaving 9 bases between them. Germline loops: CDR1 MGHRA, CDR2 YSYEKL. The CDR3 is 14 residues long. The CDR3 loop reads CASSQDRGIEKLFF. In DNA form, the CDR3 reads TGCGCCAGCAGCCAAGATAGGGGTATTGAAAAACTGTTTTTT.

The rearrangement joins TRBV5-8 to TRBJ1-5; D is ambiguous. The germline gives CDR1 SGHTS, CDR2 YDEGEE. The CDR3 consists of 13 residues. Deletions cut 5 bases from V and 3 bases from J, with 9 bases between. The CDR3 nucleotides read TGTGCCAGCAGTCCAATCAACAATCAGCCCCAGCATTTT. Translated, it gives CASSPINNQPQHF.

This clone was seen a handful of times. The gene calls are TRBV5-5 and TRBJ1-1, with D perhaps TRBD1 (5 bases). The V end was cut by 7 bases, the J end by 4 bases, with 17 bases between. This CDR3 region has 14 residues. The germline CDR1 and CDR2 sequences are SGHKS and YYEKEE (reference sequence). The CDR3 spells CASARGSDLTEAFF. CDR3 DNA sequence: TGTGCCAGCGCGCGGGGCTCAGATCTCACTGAAGCTTTCTTT. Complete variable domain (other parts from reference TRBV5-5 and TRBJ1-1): DAGVTQSPTHLIKTRGQQVTLRCSPISGHKSVSWYQQVLGQGPQFIFQYYEKEERGRGNFPDRFSARQFPNYSSELNVNALLLGDSALYLCASARGSDLTEAFFGQGTRLTVV.